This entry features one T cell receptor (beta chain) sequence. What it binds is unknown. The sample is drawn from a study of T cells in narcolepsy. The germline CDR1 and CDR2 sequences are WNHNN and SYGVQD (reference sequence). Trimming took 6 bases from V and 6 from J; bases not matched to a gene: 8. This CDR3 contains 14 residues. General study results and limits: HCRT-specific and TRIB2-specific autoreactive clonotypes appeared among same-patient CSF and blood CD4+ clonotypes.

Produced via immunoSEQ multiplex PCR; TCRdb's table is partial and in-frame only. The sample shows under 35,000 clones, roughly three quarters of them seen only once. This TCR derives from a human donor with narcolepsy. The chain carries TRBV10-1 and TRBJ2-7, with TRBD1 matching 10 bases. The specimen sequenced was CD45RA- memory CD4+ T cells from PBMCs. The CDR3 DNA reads TGCGCCAGCAGCGGAGGGGACAGGGGCAGCGAGCAGTACTTC. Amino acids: CASSGGDRGSEQYF.